Listed below are T cell receptor beta chains from one sample, sequenced in a study of beta chain features in type 1 diabetes. The repertoire was sequenced with immunoSEQ multiplex PCR; TCRdb's copy has only in-frame clones and lacks some. The sample yields 300,000 to 450,000 clones, 10% to 15% seen once. The sample taken for sequencing was naive CD4+ T cells from blood. All receptors come from a man between 18 and 29 years old in good health. Each CDR3 is given with its conserved first and last residue. The order of the fields is clone size, D gene, V gene, J gene, CDR3 DNA, CDR3 protein. D genes are given only for firm matches. The size field is filled for only some rows; it gives once, few, many or a size class.

clone_size: -
d_call: TRBD1
v_call: TRBV28
j_call: TRBJ2-4
cdr3_nt: TGTGCCACCTGGGGTACCGGGACAGGGACCTACCTAGCCAAAAACATTCAGTACTTC
cdr3_aa: CATWGTGTGTYLAKNIQYF

clone_size: -
d_call: -
v_call: TRBV9
j_call: TRBJ1-6
cdr3_nt: TGTGCCAGCAGCGTAAGTCATTCGGATAATTCACCCCTCCACTTT
cdr3_aa: CASSVSHSDNSPLHF

clone_size: few
d_call: TRBD1
v_call: TRBV9
j_call: TRBJ1-1
cdr3_nt: TGTGCCAGCAGCGTAAACAGGGGAACTGAAGCTTTCTTT
cdr3_aa: CASSVNRGTEAFF

clone_size: few
d_call: -
v_call: TRBV28
j_call: TRBJ2-7
cdr3_nt: TGTGCCAGCAGTTCCCCCTGGGGCCGAAGCTCCTACGAGCAGTACTTC
cdr3_aa: CASSSPWGRSSYEQYF

clone_size: many
d_call: -
v_call: TRBV9
j_call: TRBJ2-6
cdr3_nt: TGTGCCAGCAGGGCTTCTGGGGCCAACGTCCTGACTTTC
cdr3_aa: CASRASGANVLTF

clone_size: few
d_call: -
v_call: TRBV6-5
j_call: TRBJ2-7
cdr3_nt: TGTGCCAGCAGTTCTCCACCCCAAAGCAACGGGCAGTACTTC
cdr3_aa: CASSSPPQSNGQYF

clone_size: few
d_call: TRBD1
v_call: TRBV5-1
j_call: TRBJ2-7
cdr3_nt: TGCGCCAGCAGCTTGGCCACAGGGGGCTACGAGCAGTACTTC
cdr3_aa: CASSLATGGYEQYF

clone_size: few
d_call: -
v_call: TRBV6-4
j_call: TRBJ2-1
cdr3_nt: TGTGCCAGCAGTGAGGAGGCTCGTGGGGAGCAGTTCTTC
cdr3_aa: CASSEEARGEQFF

clone_size: -
d_call: -
v_call: TRBV11-3
j_call: TRBJ2-2
cdr3_nt: TGTGCCAGCAGCTTAGTGGCCGGATCGGGCACCGGGGAGCTGTTTTTT
cdr3_aa: CASSLVAGSGTGELFF

clone_size: few
d_call: -
v_call: TRBV19
j_call: TRBJ2-1
cdr3_nt: TGTGCCAGTAGTATTGTCCCCGGTGAGCAGTTCTTC
cdr3_aa: CASSIVPGEQFF

clone_size: -
d_call: TRBD1
v_call: TRBV19
j_call: TRBJ1-5
cdr3_nt: TGTGCCACGAAAGGACAGGGGGTTGGTGGGCCCCAGCATTTT
cdr3_aa: CATKGQGVGGPQHF

clone_size: -
d_call: -
v_call: TRBV7-2
j_call: TRBJ2-7
cdr3_nt: TGTGCCAGCAGCCTAGACCCCGGGGGAAGGGAGCAGTACTTC
cdr3_aa: CASSLDPGGREQYF

clone_size: -
d_call: -
v_call: TRBV18
j_call: TRBJ1-4
cdr3_nt: TGTGCCAGCTCCCCGACAAGAAATGAAAAACTGTTTTTT
cdr3_aa: CASSPTRNEKLFF

clone_size: -
d_call: TRBD2
v_call: TRBV5-4
j_call: TRBJ2-3
cdr3_nt: TGTGCCAGCAGGGTACCGGGGGGAGGTACAGATACGCAGTATTTT
cdr3_aa: CASRVPGGGTDTQYF

clone_size: many
d_call: -
v_call: TRBV2
j_call: TRBJ2-4
cdr3_nt: TGTGCCAGCGGAGGGAGGAACATTCAGTACTTC
cdr3_aa: CASGGRNIQYF

clone_size: -
d_call: TRBD2
v_call: TRBV5-6
j_call: TRBJ2-1
cdr3_nt: TGTGCCAGCAGCTTGGAGGGGGTTCTAGCGGGGGATGAGCAGTTCTTC
cdr3_aa: CASSLEGVLAGDEQFF

clone_size: few
d_call: -
v_call: TRBV19
j_call: TRBJ2-7
cdr3_nt: TGTGCCAGTAGTCCCTGGACAGCCACCTACGAGCAGTACTTC
cdr3_aa: CASSPWTATYEQYF

clone_size: few
d_call: TRBD1
v_call: TRBV7-9
j_call: TRBJ2-1
cdr3_nt: TGTGCCAGCAGCCTAGACAGGGCGAATGAGCAGTTCTTC
cdr3_aa: CASSLDRANEQFF

clone_size: few
d_call: TRBD2
v_call: TRBV7-8
j_call: TRBJ2-7
cdr3_nt: TGTGCCAGCAGCATGACTAGCGGGAGATCCTACGAGCAGTACTTC
cdr3_aa: CASSMTSGRSYEQYF

clone_size: -
d_call: TRBD2
v_call: TRBV7-9
j_call: TRBJ2-5
cdr3_nt: TGTGCCAGCAGCTCGGGACTAGCGGGGGGGCCGCAGGAGACCCAGTACTTC
cdr3_aa: CASSSGLAGGPQETQYF

clone_size: -
d_call: -
v_call: TRBV7-2
j_call: TRBJ1-3
cdr3_nt: TGTGCCAGCAGCTCACTGGTTGACACCATATATTTT
cdr3_aa: CASSSLVDTIYF

clone_size: -
d_call: -
v_call: TRBV19
j_call: TRBJ2-3
cdr3_nt: TGTGCCAGTAGTATAATCAGCAGGCGCGATACGCAGTATTTT
cdr3_aa: CASSIISRRDTQYF

clone_size: few
d_call: TRBD2
v_call: TRBV7-2
j_call: TRBJ2-7
cdr3_nt: TGTGCCAGCAGCTTTTTGGGACTAGCGGGAGGGGAGCAGTACTTC
cdr3_aa: CASSFLGLAGGEQYF

clone_size: -
d_call: -
v_call: TRBV10-3
j_call: TRBJ2-7
cdr3_nt: TGTGCCACTACTAGACAGGAGGACTACGAGCAGTACTTC
cdr3_aa: CATTRQEDYEQYF

clone_size: -
d_call: TRBD1
v_call: TRBV7-2
j_call: TRBJ2-7
cdr3_nt: TGTGCCAGCAGCCCTGAGACAGGGTACTACGAGCAGTACTTC
cdr3_aa: CASSPETGYYEQYF

clone_size: few
d_call: TRBD2
v_call: TRBV4-2
j_call: TRBJ2-7
cdr3_nt: TGTGCCAGCAGCCAAGGACCGGGAATAGCGGGAGGATCCTACGAGCAGTACTTC
cdr3_aa: CASSQGPGIAGGSYEQYF

clone_size: -
d_call: -
v_call: TRBV9
j_call: TRBJ2-2
cdr3_nt: TGTGCCAGCAGCGTAGACTCGCGGAACACCGGGGAGCTGTTTTTT
cdr3_aa: CASSVDSRNTGELFF

clone_size: -
d_call: -
v_call: TRBV7-9
j_call: TRBJ1-1
cdr3_nt: TGTGCCAGCAGCTTCAAGAACACTGAAGCTTTCTTT
cdr3_aa: CASSFKNTEAFF

clone_size: -
d_call: -
v_call: TRBV7-2
j_call: TRBJ2-3
cdr3_nt: TGTGCCAGCAGCTTAGACCGGACACTAAACACAGATACGCAGTATTTT
cdr3_aa: CASSLDRTLNTDTQYF

clone_size: few
d_call: TRBD1
v_call: TRBV5-1
j_call: TRBJ2-7
cdr3_nt: TGCGCCAGCAGCTTGGTACAGGGGGCAGGGTCCTACGAGCAGTACTTC
cdr3_aa: CASSLVQGAGSYEQYF

clone_size: -
d_call: TRBD1
v_call: TRBV18
j_call: TRBJ2-4
cdr3_nt: TGTGCCAGCTCACAGGACAGGGGCCAAAACATTCAGTACTTC
cdr3_aa: CASSQDRGQNIQYF

clone_size: few
d_call: TRBD1
v_call: TRBV5-1
j_call: TRBJ1-6
cdr3_nt: TGCGCCAGCAGCTTATCGACAGGGATCGGTTCACCCCTCCACTTT
cdr3_aa: CASSLSTGIGSPLHF

clone_size: few
d_call: -
v_call: TRBV29-1
j_call: TRBJ1-4
cdr3_nt: TGCAGCGTTGTCAGGGAGGCTAATGAAAAACTGTTTTTT
cdr3_aa: CSVVREANEKLFF

clone_size: -
d_call: TRBD2
v_call: TRBV6-5
j_call: TRBJ2-3
cdr3_nt: TGTGCCAGCAGTTTGGGACTAGCGGGAAATACGCAGTATTTT
cdr3_aa: CASSLGLAGNTQYF

clone_size: -
d_call: -
v_call: TRBV20-1
j_call: TRBJ2-5
cdr3_nt: TGCAGTGCTACCAGGGAGACCCAGTACTTC
cdr3_aa: CSATRETQYF

clone_size: -
d_call: -
v_call: TRBV5-1
j_call: TRBJ2-3
cdr3_nt: TGCGCCAGCAGCCCGGGACTTTTCACAGATACGCAGTATTTT
cdr3_aa: CASSPGLFTDTQYF

clone_size: -
d_call: TRBD1
v_call: TRBV7-9
j_call: TRBJ2-3
cdr3_nt: TGTGCCAGCAGCTGGGACAGGGGACCGACAGATACGCAGTATTTT
cdr3_aa: CASSWDRGPTDTQYF

clone_size: -
d_call: TRBD1
v_call: TRBV4-1
j_call: TRBJ2-2
cdr3_nt: TGCGCCAGCAGCCAAGAGAGACAGGGGGCGAACACCGGGGAGCTGTTTTTT
cdr3_aa: CASSQERQGANTGELFF

clone_size: -
d_call: -
v_call: TRBV9
j_call: TRBJ1-2
cdr3_nt: TGTGCCAGCAGCGAGAGAGCGGCTAACTATGGCTACACCTTC
cdr3_aa: CASSERAANYGYTF

clone_size: -
d_call: TRBD2
v_call: TRBV7-2
j_call: TRBJ2-1
cdr3_nt: TGTGCCAGCAGCCTCGGACTAGCGGGAGGCGGAGAGCAGTTCTTC
cdr3_aa: CASSLGLAGGGEQFF

clone_size: few
d_call: -
v_call: TRBV27
j_call: TRBJ2-7
cdr3_nt: TGTGCCAGCAGACCGAACGATGCGGGACCGTACGAGCAGTACTTC
cdr3_aa: CASRPNDAGPYEQYF

clone_size: -
d_call: TRBD1
v_call: TRBV6-6
j_call: TRBJ2-7
cdr3_nt: TGTGCCAGCAGTGGTGGGACAGGGGGCTCCTACGAGCAGTACTTC
cdr3_aa: CASSGGTGGSYEQYF

clone_size: many
d_call: -
v_call: TRBV29-1
j_call: TRBJ1-4
cdr3_nt: TGCAGCTCCTACAGGGATGGAAAACTGTTTTTT
cdr3_aa: CSSYRDGKLFF

clone_size: -
d_call: TRBD1
v_call: TRBV2
j_call: TRBJ2-1
cdr3_nt: TGTGCCAGCACGGGACAGGTGAACAATGAGCAGTTCTTC
cdr3_aa: CASTGQVNNEQFF

clone_size: few
d_call: -
v_call: TRBV27
j_call: TRBJ1-2
cdr3_nt: TGTGCCAGCAGGGACAGCTTATATGGCTACACCTTC
cdr3_aa: CASRDSLYGYTF

clone_size: few
d_call: TRBD1
v_call: TRBV30
j_call: TRBJ1-5
cdr3_nt: TGTGCCTGGAGTGGGACAGGGCGCGGGCCCCAGCATTTT
cdr3_aa: CAWSGTGRGPQHF

clone_size: few
d_call: TRBD2
v_call: TRBV4-2
j_call: TRBJ2-3
cdr3_nt: TGTGCCAGCAGCCAAGTAGACGGGGGGGCCGCAGATACGCAGTATTTT
cdr3_aa: CASSQVDGGAADTQYF

clone_size: few
d_call: TRBD1
v_call: TRBV5-4
j_call: TRBJ2-7
cdr3_nt: TGTGCCAGCAGCCAGGGACAGAGCTCCTACGAGCAGTACTTC
cdr3_aa: CASSQGQSSYEQYF

clone_size: -
d_call: -
v_call: TRBV5-6
j_call: TRBJ2-3
cdr3_nt: TGTGCCAGCAGCTTTGAGGAACTGACAGATACGCAGTATTTT
cdr3_aa: CASSFEELTDTQYF

clone_size: few
d_call: -
v_call: TRBV18
j_call: TRBJ2-7
cdr3_nt: TGTGCCAGCCCAGACTTATCCTACGAGCAGTACTTC
cdr3_aa: CASPDLSYEQYF

clone_size: -
d_call: TRBD2
v_call: TRBV9
j_call: TRBJ2-1
cdr3_nt: TGTGCCAGCAGCGTAGTAGCGGGAAACCACAATGAGCAGTTCTTC
cdr3_aa: CASSVVAGNHNEQFF

clone_size: few
d_call: TRBD1
v_call: TRBV29-1
j_call: TRBJ2-7
cdr3_nt: TGCAGCGTTGAGGGGACAGGGGGACTCTACGAGCAGTACTTC
cdr3_aa: CSVEGTGGLYEQYF

clone_size: -
d_call: -
v_call: TRBV29-1
j_call: TRBJ1-2
cdr3_nt: TGCAGCGTTGTTGACAAATTTGTTGGCTACACCTTC
cdr3_aa: CSVVDKFVGYTF

clone_size: few
d_call: TRBD2
v_call: TRBV11-2
j_call: TRBJ2-5
cdr3_nt: TGTGCCAGCAGCTCATGGACTAGCGGAACGGCGACCCAGTACTTC
cdr3_aa: CASSSWTSGTATQYF

clone_size: -
d_call: -
v_call: TRBV4-3
j_call: TRBJ2-6
cdr3_nt: TGCGCCAGCAGCCCAGTTTTCATCTCTGGGGCCAACGTCCTGACTTTC
cdr3_aa: CASSPVFISGANVLTF

clone_size: -
d_call: -
v_call: TRBV28
j_call: TRBJ2-7
cdr3_nt: TGTGCCAGCAGGTGGAGCGATGCCTACGAGCAGTACTTC
cdr3_aa: CASRWSDAYEQYF

clone_size: -
d_call: TRBD2
v_call: TRBV9
j_call: TRBJ2-3
cdr3_nt: TGTGCCAGCAGCGTAGGGGGGACTAGCGGAGATACGCAGTATTTT
cdr3_aa: CASSVGGTSGDTQYF

clone_size: -
d_call: -
v_call: TRBV10-3
j_call: TRBJ2-2
cdr3_nt: TGTGCCATCAGTGTTGAGGCGGTCAACACCGGGGAGCTGTTTTTT
cdr3_aa: CAISVEAVNTGELFF

clone_size: -
d_call: -
v_call: TRBV30
j_call: TRBJ1-4
cdr3_nt: TGTGCCTGGAGTGTTGGTACAGGCGTTGCTGAAAAACTGTTTTTT
cdr3_aa: CAWSVGTGVAEKLFF